A selection of T cell receptor beta chains follows, all from one sample in a study of OX40 agonist ivuxolimab in advanced cancers. Data came from immunoSEQ multiplex PCR; TCRdb stores just in-frame clones and leaves some out. The sample includes 80,000 to 100,000 clones, approximately 93% seen only once; the top ten take 0.26%. Source: CD4+ or CD8+ T cells sorted from blood, taken in a trial of the OX40 agonist ivuxolimab. The receptors derive from an adult with an advanced solid tumor such as melanoma, head and neck, liver or kidney cancer. The CDR3 runs from the conserved cysteine through the conserved F or W. The order of the fields is J gene, clone size, D gene, V gene, CDR3 protein, CDR3 DNA. D genes are given only for firm matches. Size values are once, few and many counts, or a class for expanded clones, and some rows have none.

TRBJ2-1 | few | . | TRBV28 | CASSFLFEQFF | TGTGCCAGCAGTTTTTTGTTTGAGCAGTTCTTC
TRBJ2-5 | once | TRBD2 | TRBV7-2 | CASSSQGGGQETQYF | TGTGCCAGCAGCTCCCAAGGCGGGGGTCAAGAGACCCAGTACTTC
TRBJ2-3 | . | . | TRBV20-1 | CSAMVPDTQYF | TGCAGTGCTATGGTGCCAGATACGCAGTATTTT
TRBJ2-3 | . | . | TRBV15 | CATRIQGGSGDTQYF | TGTGCCACCCGAATCCAGGGCGGATCAGGGGATACGCAGTATTTT
TRBJ2-4 | . | . | TRBV7-2 | CASSLGPGDIQYF | TGTGCCAGCAGCTTAGGTCCCGGGGACATTCAGTACTTC
TRBJ1-4 | . | . | TRBV19 | CASSTWGVANEKLFF | TGTGCCAGTAGTACGTGGGGAGTAGCTAATGAAAAACTGTTTTTT
TRBJ1-5 | . | . | TRBV7-2 | CASSLRQADQPQHF | TGTGCCAGCAGCCTACGACAAGCGGATCAGCCCCAGCATTTT
TRBJ1-5 | . | . | TRBV4-1 | CASSHDLTGSNQPQHF | TGCGCCAGCAGCCACGACCTGACAGGTAGCAATCAGCCCCAGCATTTT
TRBJ1-1 | . | . | TRBV7-2 | CASSQTGGATEAFF | TGTGCCAGCAGCCAAACGGGGGGGGCCACTGAAGCTTTCTTT
TRBJ2-5 | . | . | TRBV6-6 | CATGGQETQYF | TGTGCCACCGGGGGCCAAGAGACCCAGTACTTC
TRBJ2-1 | . | . | TRBV18 | CASSPAASDEQFF | TGTGCCAGCTCACCAGCGGCAAGCGATGAGCAGTTCTTC